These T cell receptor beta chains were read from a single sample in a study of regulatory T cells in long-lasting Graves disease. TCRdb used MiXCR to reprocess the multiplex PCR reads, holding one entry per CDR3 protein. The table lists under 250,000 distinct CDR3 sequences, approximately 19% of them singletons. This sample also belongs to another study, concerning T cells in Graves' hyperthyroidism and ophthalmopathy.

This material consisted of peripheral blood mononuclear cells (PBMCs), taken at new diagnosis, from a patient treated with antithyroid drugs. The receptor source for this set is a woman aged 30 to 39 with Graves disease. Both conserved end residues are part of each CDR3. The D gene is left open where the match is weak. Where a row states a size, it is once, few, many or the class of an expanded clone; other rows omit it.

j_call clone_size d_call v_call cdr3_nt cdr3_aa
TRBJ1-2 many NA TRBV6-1 TGTGCCAGCTCCCCCGGGGGCGAGCTTTTGTTCTATGGCTACACCTTC CASSPGGELLFYGYTF
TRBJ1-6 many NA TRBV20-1 TGCAGTGCTAGAGATGTACTATATAATTCACCCCTCCACTTT CSARDVLYNSPLHF
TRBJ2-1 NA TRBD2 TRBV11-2 TGTGCCAGCAGCCTAGGGACTAGCGGGAGCCCTTACAATGAGCAGTTCTTC CASSLGTSGSPYNEQFF
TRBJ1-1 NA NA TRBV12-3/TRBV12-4 TGTGCCAGCAGTACCGCCCGGGTGAACACTGAAGCTTTCTTT CASSTARVNTEAFF
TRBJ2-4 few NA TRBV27 TGTGCCAGCAGTTTAACTGGGGGGCCGGGGGGCATTCAGTACTTC CASSLTGGPGGIQYF
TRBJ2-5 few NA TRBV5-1 TGCGCCAGCAGCGGGGACCTCGGAGAGACCCAGTACTTC CASSGDLGETQYF
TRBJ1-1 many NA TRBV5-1 TGCGCCAGCAGGTACTCCATGAACACTGAAGCTTTCTTT CASRYSMNTEAFF
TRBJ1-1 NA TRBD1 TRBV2 TGTGCCAGCAGTTTGGACAGGGCGCGCACTGAAGCTTTCTTT CASSLDRARTEAFF
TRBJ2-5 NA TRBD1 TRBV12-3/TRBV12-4 TGTGCCAGCAGTTTCAGTAACAGGGGAGAGACCCAGTACTTC CASSFSNRGETQYF
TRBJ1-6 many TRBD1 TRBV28 TGTGCCAGCAGTTTTGGGGACAGTACGCGGCCCCTCCACTTT CASSFGDSTRPLHF
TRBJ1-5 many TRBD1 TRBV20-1 TGCAGTGCTAGACCAGACAGGGAGAGTCAGCCCCAGCATTTT CSARPDRESQPQHF
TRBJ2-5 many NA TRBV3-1 TGTGCCAGCAGCCAGAGTGTACTAGTATCCCAAGAGACCCAGTACTTC CASSQSVLVSQETQYF
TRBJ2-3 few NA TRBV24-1 TGTGCCACCAGTGCGCCAGGGCTGGATACGCAGTATTTT CATSAPGLDTQYF
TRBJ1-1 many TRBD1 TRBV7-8 TGTGCCAGCAGACTACAGGGGGCGACCAACACTGAAGCTTTCTTT CASRLQGATNTEAFF
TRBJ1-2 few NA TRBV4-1 TGCGCCAGCAGCTTACAGGGTGGTGGCTACACCTTC CASSLQGGGYTF
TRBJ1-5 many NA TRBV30 TGTGCCTGGACTCGACAGGTTAATCAGCCCCAGCATTTT CAWTRQVNQPQHF
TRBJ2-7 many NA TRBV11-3 TGTGCCAGCAGCTTAGTAGGGGGGTCCAGCGAGCAGTACTTC CASSLVGGSSEQYF
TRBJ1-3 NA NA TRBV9 TGTGCCAGCAGCGTAGCGGGGAGCTCTGGAAACACCATATATTTT CASSVAGSSGNTIYF
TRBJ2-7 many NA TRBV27 TGTGCCAGCAGTTCCCGTCGAGGTGGAGGGTACGAGCAGTACTTC CASSSRRGGGYEQYF
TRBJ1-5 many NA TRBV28 TGTGCCAGCTACGTGGGCAATCAGCCCCAGCATTTT CASYVGNQPQHF
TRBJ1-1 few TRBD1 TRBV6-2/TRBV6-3 TGTGCCAGCAGTCGGACAGGATTAAGGATGAACACTGAAGCTTTCTTT CASSRTGLRMNTEAFF
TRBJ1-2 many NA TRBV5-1 TGTGCCAGCAGCTCCCAGGGCAACTATGGCTACACCTTC CASSSQGNYGYTF
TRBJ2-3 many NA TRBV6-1 TGTGCCAGCAGTGAAGCGGGGGGCGGGAGCACAGATACGCAGTATTTT CASSEAGGGSTDTQYF
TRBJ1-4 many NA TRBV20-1 TGCAGTGCTAGAGATCAAGGAGCAACTAATGAAAAACTGTTTTTT CSARDQGATNEKLFF
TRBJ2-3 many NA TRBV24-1 TGTGCCACCAGTGATCCCAGCGGGCGCACAGATACGCAGTATTTT CATSDPSGRTDTQYF
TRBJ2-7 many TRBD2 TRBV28 TGTGCCAGCAGTTTATACACTAGCGGGAGTGACGAGCAGTACTTC CASSLYTSGSDEQYF
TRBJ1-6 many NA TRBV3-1 TGTGCCAGCAGCCAGTACACGAGCTCCTATAATTCACCCCTCCACTTT CASSQYTSSYNSPLHF
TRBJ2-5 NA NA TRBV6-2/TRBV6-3 TGTGCCAGCAGCCTCGGGGAAGCCCCGGACTTC CASSLGEAPDF
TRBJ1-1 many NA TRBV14 TGTGCCAGCAGCCTAGGGGGGGATGGCTTTGAAGCTTTCTTT CASSLGGDGFEAFF
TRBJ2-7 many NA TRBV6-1 TGTGCCAGCAGGGAGGAAAACTACGAGCAGTACTTC CASREENYEQYF
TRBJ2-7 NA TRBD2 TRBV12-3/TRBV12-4 TGTGCCAGCAGTTCAGGACTAGCGCGTTCCTACGAGCAGTACTTC CASSSGLARSYEQYF
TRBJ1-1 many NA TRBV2 TGTGCCAGCAGGGGGGGCAGGGGCGAGTCCCCTTTCTTT CASRGGRGESPFF
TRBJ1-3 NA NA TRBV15 TGTGCCACCAGCAGAGGTAATGCTGCTGGAAACACCATATATTTT CATSRGNAAGNTIYF
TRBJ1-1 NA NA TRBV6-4 TGTGCCAGCAGGATCTTGCAAAATCCGGACACTGAAGCTTTCTTT CASRILQNPDTEAFF
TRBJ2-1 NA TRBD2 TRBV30 TGTGCCTGGAACCGCGGGACTAGGGGCCCTCTAAATGAGCAGTTCTTC CAWNRGTRGPLNEQFF
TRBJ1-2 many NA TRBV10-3 TGTGCCATCAGTGATGCGGTTTCCGCTAACTATGGCTACACCTTC CAISDAVSANYGYTF
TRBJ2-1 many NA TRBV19 TGTGCCAGTAGTCTCCAGGGGGGTGAGCAGTTCTTC CASSLQGGEQFF
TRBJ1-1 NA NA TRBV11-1 TGCGCCAGCAGCCAAGAGGTGCAGGGAGTCACTGAAGCTTTCTTT CASSQEVQGVTEAFF
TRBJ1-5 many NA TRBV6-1 TGTGCCAGCAGTGAGGGGGGGCATCAGCCCCAGCATTTT CASSEGGHQPQHF
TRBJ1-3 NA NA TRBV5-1 TGCGCCAGCAGCTTATATTCGGCCGTGGAAGGAAACACCATATATTTT CASSLYSAVEGNTIYF
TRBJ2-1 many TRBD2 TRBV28 TGTGCCAGCACATTCCCGGGACTAGCAGATGAGCAGTTCTTC CASTFPGLADEQFF
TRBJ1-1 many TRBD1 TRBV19 TGTGCCAGTAGTATCGGGACAGGACGATCGATGAACACTGAAGCTTTCTTT CASSIGTGRSMNTEAFF
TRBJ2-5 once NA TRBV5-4 TGTGCCAGCAGCCCTCCGGAGGAGGAGACCCAGTACTTC CASSPPEEETQYF
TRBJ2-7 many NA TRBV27 TGTGCCAGTTCCACCCAGAGGGGTAAGGAGAGCGAGCAGTACTTC CASSTQRGKESEQYF
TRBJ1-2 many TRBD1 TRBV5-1 TGCGCCAGCAGCTTCTCTAGCCCAAGGGACAGGGGGAACTATGGCTACACCTTC CASSFSSPRDRGNYGYTF
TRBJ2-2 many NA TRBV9 TGTGCCAGCAGCGTAGCTATCCGGGGCCAGGGGTACCCCGGGGAGCTGTTTTTT CASSVAIRGQGYPGELFF
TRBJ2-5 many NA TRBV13 TGTGCCAGCAGCCCCCGACTCTACCAAGAGACCCAGTACTTC CASSPRLYQETQYF
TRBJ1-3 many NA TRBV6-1 TGTGCCAGCAGTCCGCTACAGCGTTCCTCTGGAAACACCATATATTTT CASSPLQRSSGNTIYF
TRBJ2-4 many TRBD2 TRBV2 TGTGCCAGCAGTACTAGCGGGTTAGCCAAAAACATTCAGTACTTC CASSTSGLAKNIQYF
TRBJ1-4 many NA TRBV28 TGTGCCAGCAGTTTAGCCGGGTCCGAAAAACTGTTTTTT CASSLAGSEKLFF
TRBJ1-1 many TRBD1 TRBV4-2 TGTGCCAGCAGCCAAGAACAGGGGGCGAGGAGGACTGAAGCTTTCTTT CASSQEQGARRTEAFF
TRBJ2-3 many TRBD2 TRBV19 TGTGCCAGTGCTAGCGGGCGAATCACAGATACGCAGTATTTT CASASGRITDTQYF
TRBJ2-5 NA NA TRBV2 TGTGCCAGCAGGGTCGGGGAGACCCAGTACTTC CASRVGETQYF
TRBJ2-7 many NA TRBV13 TGTGCCAGCAGCTTAGACAGGGATGCCTACGAGCAGTACTTC CASSLDRDAYEQYF
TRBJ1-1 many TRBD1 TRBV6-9 TGTGCCAGCAGTTACTCAGAAGTGCACAGGGGCACTGAAGCTTTCTTT CASSYSEVHRGTEAFF
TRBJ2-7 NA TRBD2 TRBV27 TGTGCCAGCAGTCCCACTAGCGCTTACGAGCAGTACTTC CASSPTSAYEQYF
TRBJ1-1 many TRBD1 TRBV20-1 TGCAGTGCCCTCTCCCCGAGGGGGCAGAGAGAAGCTTTCTTT CSALSPRGQREAFF
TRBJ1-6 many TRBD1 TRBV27 TGTGCCAGCAGTCCGATACAGGGGGCCGCTAATTCACCCCTCCACTTT CASSPIQGAANSPLHF
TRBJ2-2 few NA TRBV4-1 TGCGCCAGCAGCCAAGGCGGTTTAGGGGGGCTGAACACCGGGGAGCTGTTTTTT CASSQGGLGGLNTGELFF